Listed below are T cell receptor beta chains from one sample, sequenced in a study of glioma-infiltrating T cells after dendritic cell vaccination. Data came from immunoSEQ multiplex PCR; TCRdb stores just in-frame clones and leaves some out. The repertoire holds fewer than 110,000 clones, with roughly 80% as singletons. The sample consisted of blood, taken before dendritic cell vaccination. These TCRs come from a human donor with glioblastoma. Both conserved end residues are part of each CDR3. Each record gives: CDR3 protein, CDR3 DNA, J gene, clone size, D gene, V gene. The D gene is left open where the match is weak. Clone size, where shown, is once, few, many, or a class for clones that have expanded.

CDR3 protein: CASSQDRSGNDMNTEAFF
CDR3 DNA: TGCGCCAGCAGCCAAGATCGGTCAGGGAACGACATGAACACTGAAGCTTTCTTT
J gene: TRBJ1-1
clone size: NA
D gene: NA
V gene: TRBV4-3

CDR3 protein: CASSSPQGAMNTEAFF
CDR3 DNA: TGTGCCAGCAGTTCCCCGCAGGGGGCGATGAACACTGAAGCTTTCTTT
J gene: TRBJ1-1
clone size: NA
D gene: TRBD1
V gene: TRBV6-5

CDR3 protein: CASSPGAGGSTGELFF
CDR3 DNA: TGTGCCAGCAGCCCCGGAGCGGGGGGCTCCACCGGGGAGCTGTTTTTT
J gene: TRBJ2-2
clone size: NA
D gene: TRBD2
V gene: TRBV11-3

CDR3 protein: CASRVTGDGTEAFF
CDR3 DNA: TGCGCCAGCAGGGTAACAGGGGACGGGACTGAAGCTTTCTTT
J gene: TRBJ1-1
clone size: NA
D gene: TRBD1
V gene: TRBV5-1

CDR3 protein: CATSRDLLAGALTDTQYF
CDR3 DNA: TGTGCCACCAGCAGAGATCTTCTAGCGGGGGCCCTCACAGATACGCAGTATTTT
J gene: TRBJ2-3
clone size: NA
D gene: TRBD2
V gene: TRBV15

CDR3 protein: CASSADRGRNTGELFF
CDR3 DNA: TGCGCCAGCAGCGCAGACAGGGGGAGGAACACCGGGGAGCTGTTTTTT
J gene: TRBJ2-2
clone size: NA
D gene: TRBD1
V gene: TRBV5-1

CDR3 protein: CAWSRGYGYTF
CDR3 DNA: TGTGCCTGGAGCCGCGGCTATGGCTACACCTTC
J gene: TRBJ1-2
clone size: NA
D gene: NA
V gene: TRBV30

CDR3 protein: CASIVSRTGGSAFF
CDR3 DNA: TGTGCCAGTATCGTGAGCCGGACAGGGGGTTCGGCTTTCTTT
J gene: TRBJ1-1
clone size: NA
D gene: TRBD1
V gene: TRBV19

CDR3 protein: CAISESRTVADEQYF
CDR3 DNA: TGTGCCATCAGTGAGTCGAGGACAGTGGCGGACGAGCAGTACTTC
J gene: TRBJ2-7
clone size: NA
D gene: NA
V gene: TRBV10-3

CDR3 protein: CASSELVNTEAFF
CDR3 DNA: TGTGCCAGCAGCGAACTGGTGAACACTGAAGCTTTCTTT
J gene: TRBJ1-1
clone size: NA
D gene: NA
V gene: TRBV9

CDR3 protein: CASSLFNPWTGGEGYTF
CDR3 DNA: TGTGCCAGCAGTTTATTTAACCCATGGACAGGGGGCGAAGGCTACACCTTC
J gene: TRBJ1-2
clone size: NA
D gene: TRBD1
V gene: TRBV27

CDR3 protein: CASARLAGGDTQYF
CDR3 DNA: TGTGCCAGCGCAAGACTAGCGGGGGGTGATACGCAGTATTTT
J gene: TRBJ2-3
clone size: NA
D gene: TRBD2
V gene: TRBV6-1

CDR3 protein: CASSLAGTGPAKQYF
CDR3 DNA: TGTGCCAGCAGCTTAGCCGGGACAGGGCCCGCCAAGCAGTACTTC
J gene: TRBJ2-7
clone size: once
D gene: TRBD1
V gene: TRBV11-2

CDR3 protein: CAWNRGQEQYF
CDR3 DNA: TGTGCCTGGAACAGGGGACAGGAGCAGTACTTC
J gene: TRBJ2-7
clone size: NA
D gene: TRBD1
V gene: TRBV30

CDR3 protein: CASSLGRGRDYEQYF
CDR3 DNA: TGTGCCAGCAGCTTGGGCAGGGGGCGGGACTACGAGCAGTACTTC
J gene: TRBJ2-7
clone size: NA
D gene: TRBD1
V gene: TRBV5-4

CDR3 protein: CASSSHGTSQAFF
CDR3 DNA: TGTGCCAGCAGCTCGCACGGGACATCGCAAGCTTTCTTT
J gene: TRBJ1-1
clone size: NA
D gene: NA
V gene: TRBV11-3

CDR3 protein: CASRIYYEQYF
CDR3 DNA: TGTGCCAGCAGGATCTACTACGAGCAGTACTTC
J gene: TRBJ2-7
clone size: few
D gene: NA
V gene: TRBV6-1

CDR3 protein: CASSIQYAGAESQPQHF
CDR3 DNA: TGTGCCAGTAGTATACAATATGCAGGGGCAGAGAGTCAGCCCCAGCATTTT
J gene: TRBJ1-5
clone size: few
D gene: NA
V gene: TRBV19

CDR3 protein: CASRKQGVWNTEAFF
CDR3 DNA: TGTGCCAGCCGTAAACAGGGGGTATGGAACACTGAAGCTTTCTTT
J gene: TRBJ1-1
clone size: NA
D gene: TRBD1
V gene: TRBV2

CDR3 protein: CASSLTGTSYEQYF
CDR3 DNA: TGCGCCAGCAGCTTGACAGGTACCTCCTACGAGCAGTACTTC
J gene: TRBJ2-7
clone size: NA
D gene: NA
V gene: TRBV5-1

CDR3 protein: CASSTPSNEKLFF
CDR3 DNA: TGTGCCAGCAGTACACCGTCTAATGAAAAACTGTTTTTT
J gene: TRBJ1-4
clone size: NA
D gene: NA
V gene: TRBV28

CDR3 protein: CASREAGGFEETQYF
CDR3 DNA: TGTGCCAGCAGGGAAGCAGGGGGCTTCGAGGAGACCCAGTACTTC
J gene: TRBJ2-5
clone size: NA
D gene: TRBD1
V gene: TRBV11-2

CDR3 protein: CASSQPRGIDTEAFF
CDR3 DNA: TGTGCCAGCAGCCAGCCGCGGGGCATCGACACTGAAGCTTTCTTT
J gene: TRBJ1-1
clone size: NA
D gene: NA
V gene: TRBV7-8

CDR3 protein: CASSLMSPKNGNTIYF
CDR3 DNA: TGTGCCAGCAGCTTAATGAGCCCTAAGAACGGAAACACCATATATTTT
J gene: TRBJ1-3
clone size: NA
D gene: NA
V gene: TRBV11-2

CDR3 protein: CAISEGGDNQPQHF
CDR3 DNA: TGTGCCATCAGTGAAGGGGGGGACAATCAGCCCCAGCATTTT
J gene: TRBJ1-5
clone size: NA
D gene: NA
V gene: TRBV10-3

CDR3 protein: CASSPRQGDTEAFF
CDR3 DNA: TGTGCCAGCAGCCCAAGACAGGGAGACACTGAAGCTTTCTTT
J gene: TRBJ1-1
clone size: NA
D gene: TRBD1
V gene: TRBV14

CDR3 protein: CASSITFPRRDDEQFF
CDR3 DNA: TGTGCCAGTAGTATAACCTTCCCGCGGAGGGACGATGAGCAGTTCTTC
J gene: TRBJ2-1
clone size: once
D gene: NA
V gene: TRBV19

CDR3 protein: CASSLVGTSHYEQYF
CDR3 DNA: TGTGCCAGCAGCTTAGTTGGGACTAGTCATTACGAGCAGTACTTC
J gene: TRBJ2-7
clone size: NA
D gene: TRBD2
V gene: TRBV7-2

CDR3 protein: CASSPGARGFTEAFF
CDR3 DNA: TGTGCCAGCAGCCCAGGGGCTCGAGGTTTCACTGAAGCTTTCTTT
J gene: TRBJ1-1
clone size: NA
D gene: NA
V gene: TRBV7-9

CDR3 protein: CASSELAGRDTQYF
CDR3 DNA: TGTGCCAGCAGTGAACTAGCGGGTCGAGATACGCAGTATTTT
J gene: TRBJ2-3
clone size: NA
D gene: TRBD2
V gene: TRBV2

CDR3 protein: CASSQPGREISGANVLTF
CDR3 DNA: TGCGCCAGCAGCCAACCCGGCCGGGAAATCTCTGGGGCCAACGTCCTGACTTTC
J gene: TRBJ2-6
clone size: NA
D gene: NA
V gene: TRBV4-1

CDR3 protein: CASSAFGRNTEAFF
CDR3 DNA: TGCGCCAGCAGCGCATTTGGGCGAAACACTGAAGCTTTCTTT
J gene: TRBJ1-1
clone size: once
D gene: NA
V gene: TRBV5-1

CDR3 protein: CASSQDLPGTGGVYGYTF
CDR3 DNA: TGTGCCAGCAGCCAGGACCTTCCCGGGACAGGGGGCGTCTATGGCTACACCTTC
J gene: TRBJ1-2
clone size: NA
D gene: TRBD1
V gene: TRBV4-2

CDR3 protein: CTSSQDGGRGHGAFF
CDR3 DNA: TGCACCAGCAGCCAAGATGGCGGCAGGGGGCATGGAGCTTTCTTT
J gene: TRBJ1-1
clone size: NA
D gene: NA
V gene: TRBV1

CDR3 protein: CASSQEWGGATNEKLFF
CDR3 DNA: TGTGCCAGCAGCCAAGAATGGGGGGGGGCAACTAATGAAAAACTGTTTTTT
J gene: TRBJ1-4
clone size: NA
D gene: NA
V gene: TRBV4-2

CDR3 protein: CASRSGDRPLKQYF
CDR3 DNA: TGTGCCAGCAGGTCAGGGGACAGACCCCTCAAGCAGTACTTC
J gene: TRBJ2-7
clone size: NA
D gene: TRBD1
V gene: TRBV5-6

CDR3 protein: CASSTRTNTGELFF
CDR3 DNA: TGCGCCAGCAGTACTAGAACGAACACCGGGGAGCTGTTTTTT
J gene: TRBJ2-2
clone size: NA
D gene: NA
V gene: TRBV10-1

CDR3 protein: CASSATWYGYTF
CDR3 DNA: TGTGCCAGCAGTGCGACATGGTATGGCTACACCTTC
J gene: TRBJ1-2
clone size: NA
D gene: NA
V gene: TRBV6-1

CDR3 protein: CASSIGQPKGYTF
CDR3 DNA: TGTGCCAGCAGTATCGGACAGCCCAAGGGCTACACCTTC
J gene: TRBJ1-2
clone size: NA
D gene: NA
V gene: TRBV28

CDR3 protein: CASRGRETQYF
CDR3 DNA: TGTGCCAGCAGGGGGAGGGAGACCCAGTACTTC
J gene: TRBJ2-5
clone size: NA
D gene: NA
V gene: TRBV6-4

CDR3 protein: CASSPMTGGSYEQYF
CDR3 DNA: TGTGCCAGCAGCCCTATGACAGGTGGCTCCTACGAGCAGTACTTC
J gene: TRBJ2-7
clone size: NA
D gene: NA
V gene: TRBV14

CDR3 protein: CASSEGRLGIGELFF
CDR3 DNA: TGCGCCAGCAGTGAGGGGAGATTAGGGATCGGGGAGCTGTTTTTT
J gene: TRBJ2-2
clone size: NA
D gene: NA
V gene: TRBV10-2

CDR3 protein: CASSLDVGDEQYF
CDR3 DNA: TGTGCCAGCAGCTTAGACGTCGGAGACGAGCAGTACTTC
J gene: TRBJ2-7
clone size: NA
D gene: NA
V gene: TRBV7-2

CDR3 protein: CASSQDPRTGFNVLTF
CDR3 DNA: TGCGCCAGCAGCCAAGACCCCAGGACTGGTTTCAACGTCCTGACTTTC
J gene: TRBJ2-6
clone size: NA
D gene: NA
V gene: TRBV4-1

CDR3 protein: CAWTVDLQGNYGYTF
CDR3 DNA: TGTGCCTGGACCGTAGATCTTCAGGGAAACTATGGCTACACCTTC
J gene: TRBJ1-2
clone size: NA
D gene: NA
V gene: TRBV30

CDR3 protein: CASSLVPGLRTTEAFF
CDR3 DNA: TGTGCCAGCAGCTTAGTCCCGGGACTCCGGACGACTGAAGCTTTCTTT
J gene: TRBJ1-1
clone size: once
D gene: NA
V gene: TRBV11-2

CDR3 protein: CASSHPGGVGTGELFF
CDR3 DNA: TGTGCCAGCAGTCATCCGGGGGGGGTTGGGACCGGGGAGCTGTTTTTT
J gene: TRBJ2-2
clone size: NA
D gene: TRBD2
V gene: TRBV7-2

CDR3 protein: CASSIRDFFMNTEAFF
CDR3 DNA: TGTGCCAGTAGCATAAGGGACTTTTTCATGAACACTGAAGCTTTCTTT
J gene: TRBJ1-1
clone size: few
D gene: NA
V gene: TRBV19

CDR3 protein: CASSYSGTRRDKGQFF
CDR3 DNA: TGTGCCAGCAGTTACTCTGGGACTAGGAGAGACAAGGGGCAGTTCTTC
J gene: TRBJ2-1
clone size: NA
D gene: TRBD2
V gene: TRBV6-5

CDR3 protein: CASSPKRDPYEQYF
CDR3 DNA: TGTGCCAGCAGCCCAAAGCGGGACCCTTACGAGCAGTACTTC
J gene: TRBJ2-7
clone size: NA
D gene: TRBD2
V gene: TRBV9

CDR3 protein: CASSTAGSDNSPLHF
CDR3 DNA: TGTGCCAGTAGTACGGCAGGTTCCGATAATTCACCCCTCCACTTT
J gene: TRBJ1-6
clone size: NA
D gene: NA
V gene: TRBV19

CDR3 protein: CASSSGIENGELFF
CDR3 DNA: TGTGCCAGCAGCTCCGGGATAGAGAACGGGGAGCTGTTTTTT
J gene: TRBJ2-2
clone size: NA
D gene: NA
V gene: TRBV7-6

CDR3 protein: CASSYITHSNYGYTF
CDR3 DNA: TGTGCCAGCAGTTATATTACCCACTCTAACTATGGCTACACCTTC
J gene: TRBJ1-2
clone size: few
D gene: NA
V gene: TRBV6-6

CDR3 protein: CASSSTDRAASGNTIYF
CDR3 DNA: TGTGCTAGCAGCTCTACAGACAGGGCCGCCTCTGGAAACACCATATATTTT
J gene: TRBJ1-3
clone size: few
D gene: TRBD1
V gene: TRBV7-7

CDR3 protein: CASSLRQGSGYEQYF
CDR3 DNA: TGTGCCAGCTCACTCCGACAGGGATCAGGCTACGAGCAGTACTTC
J gene: TRBJ2-7
clone size: NA
D gene: TRBD1
V gene: TRBV18

CDR3 protein: CAWSVGDITGNTIYF
CDR3 DNA: TGTGCCTGGAGTGTAGGGGACATAACTGGAAACACCATATATTTT
J gene: TRBJ1-3
clone size: NA
D gene: NA
V gene: TRBV30

CDR3 protein: CASSFPGQHYEQYF
CDR3 DNA: TGTGCCAGCAGCTTTCCGGGACAGCACTACGAGCAGTACTTC
J gene: TRBJ2-7
clone size: NA
D gene: TRBD1
V gene: TRBV5-6

CDR3 protein: CASGTGTYEQYF
CDR3 DNA: TGTGCCAGCGGGACAGGGACCTACGAGCAGTACTTC
J gene: TRBJ2-7
clone size: NA
D gene: TRBD1
V gene: TRBV6-1

CDR3 protein: CASSLDRGDGEAFF
CDR3 DNA: TGTGCCAGCTCCCTGGACAGGGGGGATGGTGAAGCTTTCTTT
J gene: TRBJ1-1
clone size: few
D gene: TRBD1
V gene: TRBV18

CDR3 protein: CASRQGGTEAFF
CDR3 DNA: TGTGCCAGTAGACAGGGGGGCACTGAAGCTTTCTTT
J gene: TRBJ1-1
clone size: NA
D gene: TRBD1
V gene: TRBV19